This passage covers 11 T cell receptor beta chains from one sample sequenced in a study of T cells in women clearing cervical HPV infection. Sequenced by immunoSEQ multiplex PCR; TCRdb stores in-frame clones only, minus some. This specimen shows tens of thousands of clones; the ten leading clones hold under 8%. The sequencing sample was made of blood buffy coat. These receptors were collected from a woman aged 18-70 years with a cervical HPV16 infection that either progressed to CIN3+ or cleared (not recorded which).

With respect to this clone: The CDR3 end lies 3 residues beyond the end of the read and is filled in from the germline J gene. The chain is built from TRBV7-6 and TRBJ2-2, with D possibly matching TRBD1 (5 bases). The CDR3 covers 14 residues. Germline V lookup: CDR1 SGHVS, CDR2 FNYEAQ. Incomplete CDR3 DNA: TGTGCCAGCAGTTCAGACAGAACTAATGAAAAG. It yields the protein CASSSDRTNEK. The full CDR3 protein is CASSSDRTNEKLFF.

As regards this clone: The read falls 3 residues short of the CDR3 end, and the missing part is taken from the germline J gene. The chain joins TRBV5-1 to TRBJ2-2, with TRBD1 matching over 8 bases. The CDR3 extends over 16 amino acids. With V trimmed by 0 bases and J by 5 bases, 6 bases remained unmatched. Germline V gene data show CDR1 as SGHRS and CDR2 as YFSETQ. This CDR3 reads CASSLVRTGRTGELFF. The CDR3 DNA, read in part, is TGCGCCAGCAGCTTGGTGCGGACAGGGAGAACCGGGGAG.

A remark on this clone: The CDR3 end lies 3 residues beyond the end of the read and is filled in from the germline J gene. This chain uses TRBV7-9 with TRBJ1-2; D unresolved. Per germline, CDR1 SEHNR and CDR2 FQNEAQ (reference sequence). The CDR3 extends over 13 amino acids. Incomplete CDR3 DNA: TGTGCCAGCAGCTTAAGAGTCACAGATACC. As protein: CASSLRVTDT. The whole CDR3 reads CASSLRVTDTYTF.

For this clone: Coverage ceases 3 residues before the CDR3 finishes, and the germline J gene fills in the end. The chain recombines TRBV7-2 with TRBJ2-3; 9 bases map to TRBD1. The CDR3 is 15 amino acids. V lost 5 bases, J lost 4 bases, and 7 bases stayed unmatched. Germline V CDR1 and CDR2: SGHTA, FQGNSA. This CDR3 reads CASSPRQGVADTQYF. The sequenced part of the CDR3 DNA is TGTGCCAGCAGCCCGCGACAGGGGGTAGCAGATACG.

Notes on this clone: The observed sequence ends 3 residues before the CDR3 terminus, with the missing tail filled in from the germline J gene. The genes are TRBV5-4 and TRBJ2-2; D gene ambiguous. The CDR3 consists of 13 residues. The V and J ends lost 4 bases and 5 bases respectively, with 9 bases between them. CDR1 SGHNT and CDR2 YYREEE come from the germline V gene (reference sequence). The CDR3 DNA, read in part, is TGTGCCAGCAGCCCGGGTGGTACCGGGGAG. Translating it yields CASSPGGTGE. The complete CDR3 sequence is CASSPGGTGELFF.

Note on this clone: The CDR3 goes on 3 residues after the read ends, and that part is filled in from the germline J gene. The chain links TRBV30 to TRBJ1-1, with D maybe TRBD1 (6 bases). This CDR3 has 12 amino acids. Trimming removed 5 bases from V and 4 bases from J, with 11 bases in between. Germline V gives CDR1 GTSNPN, CDR2 SVGIG (reference sequence). CDR3 region: CAWLSRGTEAFF. The CDR3 DNA, read in part, is TGTGCCTGGCTATCCAGGGGCACTGAA.

As concerns this clone: The read gets to within 3 residues of the CDR3 end, and the germline J gene fills in the rest. This rearrangement joins TRBV12-3 or TRBV12-4 to TRBJ2-5; perhaps TRBD1 as D (5 bases). V lost 5 bases and J lost 2, with 15 bases in between. This CDR3 has 15 amino acids. CDR3 region: CASSPQGEGQETQYF. CDR3 bases read: TGTGCCAGCAGTCCTCAAGGGGAAGGGCAAGAGACC.

Notes on this clone: The read finishes 3 residues shy of the CDR3 end, and the germline J gene is used to complete it. The J gene is TRBJ2-7, the V gene TRBV11-2; D not certain. The germline CDR1 and CDR2 sequences are SGHAT and FQNNGV. Deletions cut 3 bases from V and 4 bases from J, with 13 bases between. There are 14 residues in the CDR3. CDR3 DNA (partial): TGTGCCAGCAGCTTCAACCATGCGATTTACGAG. Translating it yields CASSFNHAIYE. The CDR3 reads in full as CASSFNHAIYEQYF.

Regarding this clone: The read gets to within 3 residues of the CDR3 end, and the germline J gene fills in the rest. The V gene is TRBV19, the J gene TRBJ1-6, with 8 bases lining up with TRBD1. Germline loops: CDR1 LNHDA, CDR2 SQIVND (reference sequence). This CDR3 region has 13 residues. The J segment lost 7 bases and the V segment lost 6 bases, leaving 2 bases of the junction unmatched. Partial CDR3 DNA: TGTGCCAGTAGGGGGGACAGGAATTCACCC. Translation gives CASRGDRNSP. The whole CDR3 sequence is CASRGDRNSPLHF. The entire variable domain, with the rest obtained from reference TRBV19 and TRBJ1-6, is as follows: DGGITQSPKYLFRKEGQNVTLSCEQNLNHDAMYWYRQDPGQGLRLIYYSQIVNDFQKGDIAEGYSVSREKKESFPLTVTSAQKNPTAFYLCASRGDRNSPLHFGNGTRLTVT.

Note on this clone: The DNA ends 3 residues before the CDR3 does, and the rest of the CDR3 is filled in from the germline J gene. The chain combines TRBV10-2 with TRBJ2-7, with a possible D match to TRBD2 (6 bases). CDR1 WSHSY and CDR2 SAAADI come from the germline V gene. The length of the CDR3 is 14 residues. Trimming removed 2 bases at V and 4 bases at J, with 12 bases between. Incomplete CDR3 DNA: TGCGCCAGCAGTGAGACCGGGACTTATTACGAG. This codes for CASSETGTYYE. The whole CDR3 region reads CASSETGTYYEQYF.

Note on this clone: The read terminates 3 residues ahead of where the CDR3 ends, so the germline J gene completes it. This chain joins TRBV20-1 and TRBJ1-5; D is possibly TRBD1 (5 bases). Trimming took 2 bases from V and 3 from J, leaving 8 bases between them. The CDR3 is 13 residues long. Per germline, CDR1 DFQATT and CDR2 SNEGSKA (reference sequence). The DNA read from the CDR3 is TGCAGTGCTAGAAGACAGCCCAATCAGCCC. It is translated as CSARRQPNQP. The entire CDR3 reads CSARRQPNQPQHF.